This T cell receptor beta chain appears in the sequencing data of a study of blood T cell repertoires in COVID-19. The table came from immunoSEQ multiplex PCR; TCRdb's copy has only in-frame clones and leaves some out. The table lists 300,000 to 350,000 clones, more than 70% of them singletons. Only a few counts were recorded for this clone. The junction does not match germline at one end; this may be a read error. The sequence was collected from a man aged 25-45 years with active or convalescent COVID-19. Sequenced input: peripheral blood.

CDR3 DNA sequence: TGCAGCGTTGAAGTTACGTACCTGGGACAGCTTTTT. Translated, it gives CSVEVTYLGQLF. This chain connects TRBV29-1 to TRBJ2-3; 7 bases agree with TRBD1. CDR1 is SQVTM and CDR2 is ANQGSEA in the germline V gene. This CDR3 contains 12 residues.